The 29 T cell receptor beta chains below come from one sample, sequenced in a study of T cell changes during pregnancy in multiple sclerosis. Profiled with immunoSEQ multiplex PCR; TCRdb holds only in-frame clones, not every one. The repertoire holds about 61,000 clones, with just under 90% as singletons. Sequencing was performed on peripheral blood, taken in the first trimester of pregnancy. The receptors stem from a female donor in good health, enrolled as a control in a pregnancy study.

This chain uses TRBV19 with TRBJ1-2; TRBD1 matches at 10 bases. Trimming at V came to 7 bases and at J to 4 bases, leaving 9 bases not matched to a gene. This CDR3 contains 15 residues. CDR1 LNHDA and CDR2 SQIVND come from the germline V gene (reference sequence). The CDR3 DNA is TGTGCCAGTACCTACAGGGACAGGGGAGCCTATGGCTACACCTTC. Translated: CASTYRDRGAYGYTF.

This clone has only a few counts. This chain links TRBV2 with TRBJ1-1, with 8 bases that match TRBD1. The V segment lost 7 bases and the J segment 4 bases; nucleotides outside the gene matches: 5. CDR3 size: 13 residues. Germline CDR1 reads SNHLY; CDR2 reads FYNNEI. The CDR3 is CASNADRGTEAFF. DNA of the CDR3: TGTGCCAGCAACGCAGACAGGGGCACTGAAGCTTTCTTT.

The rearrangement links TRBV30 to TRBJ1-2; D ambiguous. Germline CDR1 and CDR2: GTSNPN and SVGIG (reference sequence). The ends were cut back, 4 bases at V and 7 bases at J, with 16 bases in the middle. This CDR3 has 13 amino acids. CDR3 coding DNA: TGTGCCTGGACCCATAAAACTCTCTCTGGCTACACCTTC. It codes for CAWTHKTLSGYTF.

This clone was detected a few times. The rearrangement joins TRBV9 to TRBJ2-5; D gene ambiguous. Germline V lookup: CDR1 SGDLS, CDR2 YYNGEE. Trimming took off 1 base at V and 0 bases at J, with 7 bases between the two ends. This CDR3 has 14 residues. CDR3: CASSVLADQETQYF. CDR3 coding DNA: TGTGCCAGCAGCGTACTGGCGGACCAAGAGACCCAGTACTTC. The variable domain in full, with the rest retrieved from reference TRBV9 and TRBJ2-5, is DSGVTQTPKHLITATGQRVTLRCSPRSGDLSVYWYQQSLDQGLQFLIQYYNGEERAKGNILERFSAQQFPDLHSELNLSSLELGDSALYFCASSVLADQETQYFGPGTRLLVL.

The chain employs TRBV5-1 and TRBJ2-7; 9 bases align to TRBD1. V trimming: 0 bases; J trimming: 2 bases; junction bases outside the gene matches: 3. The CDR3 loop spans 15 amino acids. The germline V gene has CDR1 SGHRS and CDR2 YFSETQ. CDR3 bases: TGCGCCAGCAGCTTGGGACAGGGGGGCACCTACGAGCAGTACTTC. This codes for CASSLGQGGTYEQYF.

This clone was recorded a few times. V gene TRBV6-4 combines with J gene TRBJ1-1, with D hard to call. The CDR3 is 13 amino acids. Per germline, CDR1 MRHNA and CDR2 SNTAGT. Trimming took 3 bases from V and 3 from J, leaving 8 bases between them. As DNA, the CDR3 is TGTGCCAGCAGTGAACAGACGGACACTGAAGCTTTCTTT. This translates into CASSEQTDTEAFF.

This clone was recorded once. The CDR3: CASSYGTGDNGYTF. Written as DNA, the CDR3 is TGTGCCAGCAGCTATGGGACAGGGGATAATGGCTACACCTTC. The chain uses TRBV7-3 and TRBJ1-2, with 10 bases aligning to TRBD1. Per the germline V gene, CDR1 is SGHTA and CDR2 is FQGTGA. Trimming took 4 bases from V and 6 from J; bases not matched to a gene: 5. The CDR3 spans 14 residues.

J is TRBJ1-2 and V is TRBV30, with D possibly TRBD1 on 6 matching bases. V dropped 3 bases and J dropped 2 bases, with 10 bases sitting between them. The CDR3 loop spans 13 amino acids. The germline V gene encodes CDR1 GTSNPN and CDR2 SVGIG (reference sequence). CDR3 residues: CAWRQGRNYGYTF. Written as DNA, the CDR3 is TGTGCCTGGAGACAGGGTAGGAACTATGGCTACACCTTC. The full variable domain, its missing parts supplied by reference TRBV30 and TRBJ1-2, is SQTIHQWPATLVQPVGSPLSLECTVEGTSNPNLYWYRQAAGRGLQLLFYSVGIGQISSEVPQNLSASRPQDRQFILSSKKLLLSDSGFYLCAWRQGRNYGYTFGSGTRLTVV.

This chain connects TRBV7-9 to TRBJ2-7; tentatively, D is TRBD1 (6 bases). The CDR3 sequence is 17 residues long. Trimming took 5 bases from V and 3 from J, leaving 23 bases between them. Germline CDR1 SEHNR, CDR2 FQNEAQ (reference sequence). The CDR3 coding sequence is TGTGCCAGCAGCCTCATCGGAACCGGGACACACATCTACGAGCAGTACTTC. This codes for CASSLIGTGTHIYEQYF.

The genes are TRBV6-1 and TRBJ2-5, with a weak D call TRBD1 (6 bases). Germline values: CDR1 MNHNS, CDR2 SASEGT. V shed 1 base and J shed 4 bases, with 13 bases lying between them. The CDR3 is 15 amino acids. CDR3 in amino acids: CASSEVWAGAETQYF. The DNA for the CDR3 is TGTGCCAGCAGTGAAGTTTGGGCAGGGGCAGAGACCCAGTACTTC.

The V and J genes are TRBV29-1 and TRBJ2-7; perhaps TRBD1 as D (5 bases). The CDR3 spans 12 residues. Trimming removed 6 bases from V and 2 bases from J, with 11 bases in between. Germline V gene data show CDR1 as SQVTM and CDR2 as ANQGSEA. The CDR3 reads CSVAGQTYEQYF. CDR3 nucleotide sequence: TGCAGCGTCGCTGGACAAACCTACGAGCAGTACTTC.

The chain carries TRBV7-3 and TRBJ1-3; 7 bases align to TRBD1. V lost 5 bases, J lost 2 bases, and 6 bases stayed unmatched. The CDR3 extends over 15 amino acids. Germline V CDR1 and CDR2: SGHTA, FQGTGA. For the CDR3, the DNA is TGTGCCAGCAGCCTCTACAGGGGACCTGGAAACACCATATATTTT. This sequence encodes CASSLYRGPGNTIYF.

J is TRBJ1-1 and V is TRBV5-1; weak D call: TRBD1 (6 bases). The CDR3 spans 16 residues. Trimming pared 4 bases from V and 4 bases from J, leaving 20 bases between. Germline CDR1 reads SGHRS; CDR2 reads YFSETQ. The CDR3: CASSRRARGTVTEAFF. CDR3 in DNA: TGCGCCAGCAGCAGAAGAGCCAGGGGAACAGTCACTGAAGCTTTCTTT.

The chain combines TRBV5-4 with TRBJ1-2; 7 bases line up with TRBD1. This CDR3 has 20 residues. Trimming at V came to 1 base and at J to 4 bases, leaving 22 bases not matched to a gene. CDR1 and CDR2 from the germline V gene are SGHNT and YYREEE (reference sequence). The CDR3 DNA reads TGTGCCAGCAGCTTGACGAGAGGGGGCAGCATTACGAAGTGGGGCTATGGCTACACCTTC. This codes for CASSLTRGGSITKWGYGYTF. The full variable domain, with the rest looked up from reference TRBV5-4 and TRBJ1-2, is ETGVTQSPTHLIKTRGQQVTLRCSSQSGHNTVSWYQQALGQGPQFIFQYYREEENGRGNFPPRFSGLQFPNYSSELNVNALELDDSALYLCASSLTRGGSITKWGYGYTFGSGTRLTVV.

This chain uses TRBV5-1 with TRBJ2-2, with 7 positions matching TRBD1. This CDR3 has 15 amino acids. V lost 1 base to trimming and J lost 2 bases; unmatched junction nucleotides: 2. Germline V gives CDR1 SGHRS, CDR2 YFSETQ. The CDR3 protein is CASSLTGENTGELFF. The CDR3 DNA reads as TGCGCCAGCAGCTTGACAGGGGAAAACACCGGGGAGCTGTTTTTT.

CDR3 nucleotides: TGTGCCAGCAGTTACTCTCTCGAAGCCATGATGAACGAGCAGTACTTC. Translating it yields CASSYSLEAMMNEQYF. The chain joins TRBV6-6 to TRBJ2-7; no definite D call. V was shortened by 0 bases and J by 5 bases, with 17 bases between the two germline ends. The CDR3 sequence is 16 residues long. Per germline, CDR1 MNHNY and CDR2 SVGAGI (reference sequence).

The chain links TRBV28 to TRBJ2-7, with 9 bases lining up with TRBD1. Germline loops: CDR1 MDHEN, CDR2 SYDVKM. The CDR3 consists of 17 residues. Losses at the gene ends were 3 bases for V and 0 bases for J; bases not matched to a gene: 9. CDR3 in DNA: TGTGCCAGCAGTTTTCCACAGGGGGCGCGTGGCTCCTACGAGCAGTACTTC. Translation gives CASSFPQGARGSYEQYF. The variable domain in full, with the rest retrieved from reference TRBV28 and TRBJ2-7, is DVKVTQSSRYLVKRTGEKVFLECVQDMDHENMFWYRQDPGLGLRLIYFSYDVKMKEKGDIPEGYSVSREKKERFSLILESASTNQTSMYLCASSFPQGARGSYEQYFGPGTRLTVT.

CDR3 residues: CASSGRTGIYEQYF. In DNA, the CDR3 is TGTGCCAGCAGCGGCCGGACAGGGATCTACGAGCAGTACTTC. This chain joins TRBV13 and TRBJ2-7; 8 bases line up with TRBD1. After removal of 5 bases from V and 3 bases from J, the junction contained 6 bases not matched to a gene. This CDR3 comprises 14 residues. Per the germline V gene, CDR1 is PRHDT and CDR2 is FYEKMQ (reference sequence).

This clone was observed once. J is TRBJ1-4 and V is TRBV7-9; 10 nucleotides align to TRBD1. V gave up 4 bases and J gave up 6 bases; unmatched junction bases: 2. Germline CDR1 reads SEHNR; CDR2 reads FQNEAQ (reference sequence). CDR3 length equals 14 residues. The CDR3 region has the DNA TGTGCCAGCAGCTCGGACAGGGGGGATGAAAAACTGTTTTTT. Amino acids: CASSSDRGDEKLFF. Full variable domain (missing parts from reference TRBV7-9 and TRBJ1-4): DTGVSQNPRHKITKRGQNVTFRCDPISEHNRLYWYRQTLGQGPEFLTYFQNEAQLEKSRLLSDRFSAERPKGSFSTLEIQRTEQGDSAMYLCASSSDRGDEKLFFGSGTQLSVL.

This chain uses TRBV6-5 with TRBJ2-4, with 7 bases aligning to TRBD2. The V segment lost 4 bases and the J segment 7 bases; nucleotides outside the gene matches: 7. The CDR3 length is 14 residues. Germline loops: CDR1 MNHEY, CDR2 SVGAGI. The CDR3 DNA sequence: TGTGCCAGCAGTTTGGCGGGGGAGGGTAACATTCAGTACTTC. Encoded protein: CASSLAGEGNIQYF.

The CDR3 DNA reads TGTGCCAGTAAAGAGGAGGGGTGGGAAACCGGGGAGCTGTTTTTT. Its translation is CASKEEGWETGELFF. V gene TRBV19 combines with J gene TRBJ2-2; D perhaps matches TRBD2 (6 bases). This CDR3 is built from 15 residues. V was trimmed by 7 bases and J by 5 bases, leaving 17 bases between them. Germline V gene sequence: CDR1 LNHDA, CDR2 SQIVND (reference sequence).

CDR3 nucleotide sequence: TGTGCCAGCAGTTTATGGGCTGACAGGGTCAGTACCTACGAGCAGTACTTC. This sequence encodes CASSLWADRVSTYEQYF. The J gene is TRBJ2-7, the V gene TRBV27, with TRBD1 matching 7 bases. This CDR3 has 17 amino acids. The V and J ends lost 1 base and 2 bases, in that order; junction bases with no gene match: 11. In germline, CDR1 is MNHEY, CDR2 SMNVEV (reference sequence).

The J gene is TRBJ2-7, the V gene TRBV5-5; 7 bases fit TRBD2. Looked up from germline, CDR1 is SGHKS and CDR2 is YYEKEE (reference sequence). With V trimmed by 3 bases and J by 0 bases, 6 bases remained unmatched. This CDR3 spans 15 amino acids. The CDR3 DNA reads TGTGCCAGCAGCTCCCATCGGGGGGACTCCTACGAGCAGTACTTC. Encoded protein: CASSSHRGDSYEQYF.

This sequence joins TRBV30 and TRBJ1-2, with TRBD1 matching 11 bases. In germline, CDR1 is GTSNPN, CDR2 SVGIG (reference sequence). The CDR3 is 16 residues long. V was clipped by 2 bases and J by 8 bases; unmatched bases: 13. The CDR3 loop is CAWSFRTGGGFYGYTF. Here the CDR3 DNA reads TGTGCCTGGAGTTTCCGGACAGGGGGCGGTTTCTACGGCTACACCTTC.

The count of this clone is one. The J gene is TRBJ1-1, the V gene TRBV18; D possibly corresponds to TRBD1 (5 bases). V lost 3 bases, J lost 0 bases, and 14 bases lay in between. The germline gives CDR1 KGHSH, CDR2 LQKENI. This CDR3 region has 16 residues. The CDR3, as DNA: TGTGCCAGCTCACCCGATATCGGACATATGAACACTGAAGCTTTCTTT. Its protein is CASSPDIGHMNTEAFF.

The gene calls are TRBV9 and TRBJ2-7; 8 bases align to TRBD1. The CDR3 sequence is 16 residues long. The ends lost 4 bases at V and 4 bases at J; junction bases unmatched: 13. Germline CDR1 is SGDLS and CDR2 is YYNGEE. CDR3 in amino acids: CASSFALGQGRYEQYF. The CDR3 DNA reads TGTGCCAGCAGCTTTGCCCTTGGACAGGGTCGGTACGAGCAGTACTTC.

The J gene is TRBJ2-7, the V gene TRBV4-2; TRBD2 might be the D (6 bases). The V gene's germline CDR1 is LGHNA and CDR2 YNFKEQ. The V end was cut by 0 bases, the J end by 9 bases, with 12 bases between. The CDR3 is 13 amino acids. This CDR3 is CASSQDGGTGQYF. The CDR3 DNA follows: TGTGCCAGCAGCCAAGATGGGGGGACGGGGCAGTACTTC.

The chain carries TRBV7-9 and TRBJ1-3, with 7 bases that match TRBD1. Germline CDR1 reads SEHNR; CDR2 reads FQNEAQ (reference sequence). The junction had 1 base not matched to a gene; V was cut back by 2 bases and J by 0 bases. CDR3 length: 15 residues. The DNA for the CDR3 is TGTGCCAGCAGCTTAACAGGGGCCTCTGGAAACACCATATATTTT. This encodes CASSLTGASGNTIYF.

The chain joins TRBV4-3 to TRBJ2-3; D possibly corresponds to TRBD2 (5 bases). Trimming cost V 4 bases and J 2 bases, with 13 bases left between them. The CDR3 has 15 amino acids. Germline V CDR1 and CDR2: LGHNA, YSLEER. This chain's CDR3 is CASSRGLGTTDTQYF. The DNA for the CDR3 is TGCGCCAGCAGCCGCGGGTTGGGTACCACAGATACGCAGTATTTT.